The 25 T cell receptor beta chains reported below all come from one sample, sequenced in a study of blood T cell repertoires in COVID-19. Here immunoSEQ multiplex PCR was the method, and the copy in TCRdb shows in-frame clones only, minus some. The sample includes about 75,000 clones, 87% of them seen just once. The sequenced sample was peripheral blood. These receptors were obtained from a woman aged 45-60 years with acute or convalescent COVID-19.

This chain connects TRBV25-1 to TRBJ2-2; no reliable D call. Germline V gives CDR1 MGHDK, CDR2 SYGVNS. Trimming left V 8 bases short and J 1 base short, with 8 bases between. The CDR3 is 13 residues long. CDR3 in amino acids: CASRPGNTGELFF. The CDR3 bases are TGTGCCAGCCGTCCGGGGAACACCGGGGAGCTGTTTTTT.

The genes are TRBV28 and TRBJ1-2; no firm D call. Trimming pared 1 base from V and 3 bases from J, leaving 9 bases between. This CDR3 is built from 14 residues. Germline V lookup: CDR1 MDHEN, CDR2 SYDVKM. The CDR3 nucleotides are TGTGCCAGCAGTTTATTGCAGGTCGACTATGGCTACACCTTC. This translates into CASSLLQVDYGYTF.

The rearrangement uses TRBV19 and TRBJ2-1; TRBD2 is a possible D gene (5 bases). The germline gives CDR1 LNHDA, CDR2 SQIVND (reference sequence). V lost 5 bases and J 10 bases, leaving 15 bases between the germline ends. The CDR3 runs 13 residues. The CDR3: CASSPSSGVEQFF. The CDR3 DNA reads as TGTGCCAGTAGTCCTAGCAGTGGAGTCGAGCAGTTCTTC.

The rearrangement uses TRBV21-1 and TRBJ1-3; TRBD1, the table's D call, was not compared with the DNA. TRBV21-1 is termed a pseudogene. The CDR3 contains 16 residues. CDR3 protein: CASSPGWDRTGNTIYF. The CDR3 coding sequence is TGTGCCAGCAGCCCCGGTTGGGACAGGACGGGAAACACCATATATTTT.

The chain uses TRBV3-1 (or the pseudogene TRBV3-2) and TRBJ1-5; 11 nucleotides agree with TRBD1. Germline CDR1 and CDR2: LGHDT and YNNKEL (reference sequence). The CDR3 sequence is 17 residues long. Trimming cost V 6 bases and J 2 bases; bases outside gene matches: 9. The chain's CDR3 is CASRFWGTGGGNQPQHF. The CDR3 nucleotides are TGTGCCAGCAGGTTCTGGGGGACAGGGGGAGGCAATCAGCCCCAGCATTTT.

The gene calls are TRBV5-8 and TRBJ1-6, with 7 bases fitting TRBD1. V lost 5 bases and J lost 9; bases outside the gene matches: 14. CDR3 length: 16 residues. CDR1 SGHTS and CDR2 YDEGEE come from the germline V gene. The CDR3 nucleotides are TGTGCCAGCAGTTTTGTAGACAGGGTCTCCGGTTCACCCCTCCACTTT. Translated: CASSFVDRVSGSPLHF. The full variable domain, completed using reference TRBV5-8 and TRBJ1-6, is EAGVTQSPTHLIKTRGQQATLRCSPISGHTSVYWYQQALGLGLQFLLWYDEGEERNRGNFPPRFSGRQFPNYSSELNVNALELEDSALYLCASSFVDRVSGSPLHFGNGTRLTVT.

The V call is TRBV18, the J call TRBJ2-1, with 7 nucleotides matching TRBD2. V trimming: 3 bases; J trimming: 6 bases; junction bases outside the gene matches: 5. The germline gives CDR1 KGHSH, CDR2 LQKENI. The CDR3 has 14 amino acids. CDR3 sequence: CASSPGGVSNEQFF. The CDR3, as DNA: TGTGCCAGCTCACCTGGGGGGGTCTCCAATGAGCAGTTCTTC.

This clone was seen a handful of times. J is TRBJ1-5 and V is TRBV7-8, with 7 bases fitting TRBD1. The CDR3 has 15 residues. The trim removed 0 bases at V and 8 bases at J, leaving 7 bases unmatched. Germline V gene lookup returns CDR1 SGHVS and CDR2 FQNEAQ. The CDR3 DNA follows: TGTGCCAGCAGCTTAGCGCCAAGGGGGCAGAAGCCCCAGCATTTT. It codes for CASSLAPRGQKPQHF.

In this sample, this clone turned up once. This chain connects TRBV6-5 to TRBJ1-1; D is unclear. The CDR3 covers 13 residues. The germline V gene has CDR1 MNHEY and CDR2 SVGAGI. Trimming took 2 bases from V and 1 from J, leaving 5 bases between them. In DNA form, the CDR3 reads TGTGCCAGCAGTTACACATCGAACACTGAAGCTTTCTTT. This codes for CASSYTSNTEAFF.

This chain uses TRBV9 with TRBJ2-3, with D uncertain. This CDR3 has 13 residues. Trimming took 3 bases from V and 10 from J, leaving 15 bases between them. Germline V lookup: CDR1 SGDLS, CDR2 YYNGEE. The CDR3 here is CASSALEISSQYF. The CDR3 bases are TGTGCCAGCAGCGCCCTAGAGATCTCTTCGCAGTATTTT. The full variable domain, completed using reference TRBV9 and TRBJ2-3, is DSGVTQTPKHLITATGQRVTLRCSPRSGDLSVYWYQQSLDQGLQFLIQYYNGEERAKGNILERFSAQQFPDLHSELNLSSLELGDSALYFCASSALEISSQYFGPGTRLTVL.

This clone has a handful of counts. The chain joins TRBV30 to TRBJ2-3; 11 bases map to TRBD2. V was pared by 4 bases and J by 0 bases, with 9 bases of the junction left unmatched. This CDR3 comprises 17 residues. The germline V gene encodes CDR1 GTSNPN and CDR2 SVGIG (reference sequence). In DNA form, the CDR3 reads TGTGCCTGGAACCCGCTAGCGGGGGGCGGAAGCACAGATACGCAGTATTTT. It specifies CAWNPLAGGGSTDTQYF. The full variable domain, its missing parts supplied by reference TRBV30 and TRBJ2-3, is SQTIHQWPATLVQPVGSPLSLECTVEGTSNPNLYWYRQAAGRGLQLLFYSVGIGQISSEVPQNLSASRPQDRQFILSSKKLLLSDSGFYLCAWNPLAGGGSTDTQYFGPGTRLTVL.

V gene TRBV6-5 combines with J gene TRBJ2-5; TRBD1 is a possible D gene (6 bases). The germline CDR1 and CDR2 sequences are MNHEY and SVGAGI. The CDR3 is 15 amino acids. Trimming pared 6 bases from V and 7 bases from J, leaving 21 bases between. In DNA form, the CDR3 reads TGTGCCAGCAGCCAACAGGGACCCCACGTTAGGACCCAGTACTTC. It is translated as CASSQQGPHVRTQYF.

This clone was observed a single time. This rearrangement joins TRBV5-4 to TRBJ2-1; 7 nucleotides line up with TRBD1. The CDR3 consists of 15 residues. J gave up 2 bases and V 3 bases, and 5 bases lay outside the gene matches. From germline, CDR1 is SGHNT and CDR2 YYREEE (reference sequence). Written as DNA, the CDR3 is TGTGCCAGCAGCTGGGACAGCCCTACCTACAATGAGCAGTTCTTC. It encodes CASSWDSPTYNEQFF.

The chain is built from TRBV10-3 and TRBJ2-7; D unresolved. This CDR3 has 13 amino acids. V was clipped by 3 bases and J by 2 bases, with 8 bases between them. Per the germline V gene, CDR1 is ENHRY and CDR2 is SYGVKD. The chain's CDR3 is CAISDQRTYEQYF. Written as DNA, the CDR3 is TGTGCCATCAGTGACCAGCGCACCTACGAGCAGTACTTC.

The V gene is TRBV10-1, the J gene TRBJ1-2; 7 nucleotides align to TRBD1. Germline values: CDR1 WNHNN, CDR2 SYGVQD (reference sequence). This CDR3 has 13 residues. J gave up 6 bases and V 10 bases, and 11 bases lay outside the gene matches. The CDR3 loop reads CATPHSGTDGYTF. Here the CDR3 DNA reads TGCGCCACGCCCCATTCGGGGACAGATGGCTACACCTTC.

The rearrangement uses TRBV6-5 and TRBJ1-2; D is uncertain. This CDR3 is built from 12 residues. CDR1 MNHEY and CDR2 SVGAGI come from the germline V gene. Trimming took off 4 bases at V and 8 bases at J, with 11 bases between the two ends. The CDR3 reads CASSSYPRGYTF. In DNA form, the CDR3 reads TGTGCCAGCAGTTCGTATCCCCGGGGCTACACCTTC.

The chain is built from TRBV24-1 and TRBJ2-2; perhaps TRBD2 as D (5 bases). The CDR3 is 17 residues long. V dropped 3 bases and J dropped 4 bases, with 17 bases sitting between them. CDR1 and CDR2 from the germline V gene are KGHDR and SFDVKD. This CDR3 reads CATSDPPRASITGELFF. The CDR3 DNA reads as TGTGCCACCAGTGATCCCCCCCGGGCTAGCATCACCGGGGAGCTGTTTTTT.

The table lists this clone with a count of one. The chain carries TRBV5-1 and TRBJ2-7; 8 nucleotides agree with TRBD1. Germline lookup yields CDR1 SGHRS and CDR2 YFSETQ. This CDR3 has 14 amino acids. The V gene end was trimmed by 2 bases and the J gene end by 3 bases; junction bases not matched to a gene: 4. CDR3 sequence: CASSLSGGFYEQYF. The CDR3 DNA reads TGCGCCAGCAGCTTATCAGGGGGCTTCTACGAGCAGTACTTC.

This chain connects TRBV6-5 to TRBJ2-5, with TRBD1 matching over 7 bases. J was trimmed by 9 bases and V by 6 bases; bases with no gene match: 10. This CDR3 is built from 13 residues. Germline values: CDR1 MNHEY, CDR2 SVGAGI. The CDR3 region is CASRRQGGGAQYF. The DNA for the CDR3 is TGTGCCAGCAGGAGACAGGGCGGTGGGGCCCAGTACTTC.

This clone was found once. The chain carries TRBV6-6 and TRBJ1-1; TRBD1 matches at 9 bases. Germline loops: CDR1 MNHNY, CDR2 SVGAGI (reference sequence). The CDR3 runs 12 residues. The junction had 6 bases not matched to a gene; V was cut back by 7 bases and J by 9 bases. This CDR3 is CASTPGTGKAFF. The CDR3 DNA reads TGTGCCAGCACCCCGGGGACAGGGAAAGCTTTCTTT.

V usage is TRBV14 and J usage is TRBJ1-2, with 10 bases that match TRBD1. This CDR3 is built from 13 residues. V lost 7 bases to trimming and J lost 7 bases; unmatched junction nucleotides: 6. Per the germline V gene, CDR1 is SGHDN and CDR2 is FVKESK. The CDR3 sequence: CASTRDRGIGYTF. CDR3 nucleotide sequence: TGTGCCAGCACACGGGACAGGGGAATTGGCTACACCTTC.

CDR3 nucleotides: TGTGCCAGCAGCTCACCCCCCTACCGACAGGGGGTGACCTACAATGAGCAGTTCTTC. Translated: CASSSPPYRQGVTYNEQFF. V is TRBV7-3 and J is TRBJ2-1, with TRBD1 matching over 9 bases. With V trimmed by 4 bases and J by 2 bases, 15 bases remained unmatched. The germline V gene encodes CDR1 SGHTA and CDR2 FQGTGA. The CDR3 spans 19 residues.

This clone occurred a few times. The chain links TRBV7-8 to TRBJ1-5, with D possibly being TRBD1 (6 bases). CDR1 and CDR2 from the germline V gene are SGHVS and FQNEAQ. Trimming pared 5 bases from V and 3 bases from J, leaving 14 bases between. The CDR3 extends over 15 amino acids. This CDR3 is CASSAVQGPNQPQHF. The CDR3 coding sequence is TGTGCCAGCAGCGCCGTACAGGGACCCAATCAGCCCCAGCATTTT.

This clone was found a few times. This rearrangement joins TRBV11-3 to TRBJ2-2; 7 positions match TRBD2. V lost 1 base to trimming and J lost 5 bases; unmatched junction nucleotides: 4. CDR3 length: 15 residues. Germline CDR1 SGHNT, CDR2 YENEEA. Written as DNA, the CDR3 is TGTGCCAGCAGCTTAGGGGAGGGACGGACCGGGGAGCTGTTTTTT. Amino acid sequence: CASSLGEGRTGELFF. Full variable domain (remainder filled in from reference TRBV11-3 and TRBJ2-2): EAGVVQSPRYKIIEKKQPVAFWCNPISGHNTLYWYLQNLGQGPELLIRYENEEAVDDSQLPKDRFSAERLKGVDSTLKIQPAELGDSAVYLCASSLGEGRTGELFFGEGSRLTVL.

This clone occurred once. The rearrangement joins TRBV29-1 to TRBJ2-5; D is perhaps TRBD1 (6 bases). The CDR3 loop spans 15 amino acids. With 6 bases removed from V and 5 bases from J, the gap between germline ends came to 22 bases. Germline V gene data show CDR1 as SQVTM and CDR2 as ANQGSEA. The CDR3 nucleotides are TGCAGCGTCGTCCGGGTGTCAGGGGCCCGGGAGACCCAGTACTTC. This gives the protein CSVVRVSGARETQYF.